These 4 T cell receptor beta chains were sequenced from one sample in a study of T cells in women clearing cervical HPV infection. Some clones are missing from TCRdb's copy, which holds only in-frame ones; the method was immunoSEQ multiplex PCR. The table lists approximately 30,000 clones. Sequenced sample: blood buffy coat. These TCRs come from a woman between 18 and 75 years old with a cervical HPV16 infection that either progressed to CIN3+ or cleared (not recorded which).

Details on this clone: The read terminates 3 residues ahead of where the CDR3 ends, so the germline J gene completes it. The chain recombines TRBV30 with TRBJ1-4, with 7 bases fitting TRBD1. Germline CDR1 reads GTSNPN; CDR2 reads SVGIG (reference sequence). CDR3 length equals 16 residues. The trim removed 0 bases at V and 8 bases at J, leaving 12 bases unmatched. The CDR3 here is CAWSVIRGGRMEKLFF. CDR3 DNA, as far as it was read: TGTGCCTGGAGTGTTATTAGAGGGGGCCGGATGGAAAAA.

As concerns this clone: The read gets to within 3 residues of the CDR3 end, and the germline J gene fills in the rest. The rearrangement joins TRBV2 to TRBJ2-3; 7 positions agree with TRBD1. Losses at the gene ends were 6 bases for V and 0 bases for J; bases not matched to a gene: 9. There are 16 residues in the CDR3. Per the germline V gene, CDR1 is SNHLY and CDR2 is FYNNEI. This CDR3 reads CASRFDRASSTDTQYF. The CDR3 bases that were read are TGTGCCAGCAGATTCGACAGGGCCTCTAGCACAGATACG. Using reference TRBV2 and TRBJ2-3 for the parts outside the CDR3, the full variable domain is EPEVTQTPSHQVTQMGQEVILRCVPISNHLYFYWYRQILGQKVEFLVSFYNNEISEKSEIFDDQFSVERPDGSNFTLKIRSTKLEDSAMYFCASRFDRASSTDTQYFGPGTRLTVL.

In the case of this clone: The read ends 3 residues early relative to the CDR3; the germline J gene fills the gap. V is TRBV6-2 or TRBV6-3 and J is TRBJ2-7, with 7 bases aligning to TRBD2. Trimming removed 7 bases from V and 3 bases from J; junction bases left unmatched: 15. Germline CDR1 is MNHEY and CDR2 is SVGEGT. The CDR3 has 16 residues. The sequenced part of the CDR3 DNA is TGTGCCAGCACACGATTCGGGGGGTACTCGATCTACGAG. It yields the protein CASTRFGGYSIYE. The CDR3 in full is CASTRFGGYSIYEQYF.

A remark on this clone: Read coverage stops 3 residues before the CDR3 terminus; the germline J gene supplies the remainder. The rearrangement uses TRBV10-3 and TRBJ1-2; D is possibly TRBD1 (5 bases). This CDR3 contains 14 residues. Germline V lookup: CDR1 ENHRY, CDR2 SYGVKD. Trimming removed 0 bases at V and 2 bases at J, with 7 bases between. The CDR3 DNA, read in part, is TGTGCCATCAGTGAGTCCGCAGGGAACTATGGC. Translation gives CAISESAGNYG. The full CDR3 sequence reads CAISESAGNYGYTF.